Included here is one TCR beta chain sequence, with context. The source of the sample is a study of T cells expressing NK-cell markers. TCRdb re-called the 5' RACE reads and gives one entry per CDR3 protein, without DNA. Here the sample table reports about 390,000 distinct CDR3 sequences. The CDR3 is made up of 12 amino acids. This TCR was recovered from a woman aged 45-65 years in good health. Sequencing input: blood T cells: a sorted CD56 or NKG2C T cell subset, CD4+ or CD8+ T cells, or bulk PBMC T cells (not recorded which). V gene TRBV12-3 or TRBV12-4 combines with J gene TRBJ1-6. The chain's CDR3 is CASSFSGSPLHF.